Listed below are T cell receptor beta chains from one sample, sequenced in a study of shared clonotypes between healthy human individuals. Produced via immunoSEQ multiplex PCR; TCRdb's table is partial and in-frame only. Here the sample spans around 700,000 clones, about three quarters being singletons. The sample consisted of memory CD4+ T cells sorted from blood. The receptors derive from a woman aged 25 to 39 in good health. Both conserved end residues are part of each CDR3. The D gene is left open where the match is weak. Only part of the rows carry a size: once, few, many, or a class if the clone is expanded.

j_gene | d_gene | abundance | v_gene | CDR3aa | CDR3nt
TRBJ1-2 | NA | NA | TRBV19 | CASSISGYDGYTF | TGTGCCAGTAGTATATCTGGGTACGACGGCTACACCTTC
TRBJ1-2 | NA | NA | TRBV4-2 | CASSQESGRAINYGYTF | TGTGCCAGCAGCCAAGAGTCCGGAAGAGCCATTAACTATGGCTACACCTTC
TRBJ2-7 | TRBD2 | NA | TRBV13 | CASSLDSGRRPYEQYF | TGTGCCAGCAGCTTAGATAGCGGGAGGAGACCCTACGAGCAGTACTTC
TRBJ2-1 | TRBD2 | NA | TRBV5-1 | CASSLGSGGYNEQFF | TGCGCCAGCAGCTTGGGGTCGGGAGGGTACAATGAGCAGTTCTTC
TRBJ1-5 | NA | NA | TRBV7-8 | CASSNRTRRGQPQHF | TGTGCCAGCAGTAACAGGACCCGGAGGGGTCAGCCCCAGCATTTT
TRBJ1-1 | NA | NA | TRBV6-5 | CASSYTGGTEAFF | TGTGCCAGCAGTTACACGGGAGGGACTGAAGCTTTCTTT
TRBJ2-1 | NA | few | TRBV11-2 | CASSQTSPEQFF | TGTGCCAGCAGCCAAACTAGTCCGGAGCAGTTCTTC
TRBJ2-3 | NA | NA | TRBV5-4 | CASSEASKTTDTQYF | TGTGCCAGCAGCGAGGCCAGTAAGACCACAGATACGCAGTATTTT
TRBJ2-2 | NA | few | TRBV4-1 | CASSQASLTGELFF | TGCGCCAGCAGCCAAGCCTCTTTAACCGGGGAGCTGTTTTTT
TRBJ2-7 | NA | NA | TRBV6-5 | CASRQGHEQYF | TGTGCCAGCAGACAGGGCCACGAGCAGTACTTC
TRBJ2-7 | NA | NA | TRBV28 | CASSLWTVGDEQYF | TGTGCCAGCAGTTTATGGACAGTAGGTGACGAGCAGTACTTC
TRBJ1-5 | NA | once | TRBV6-1 | CASRQEINQPQHF | TGTGCCAGCCGGCAGGAGATCAATCAGCCCCAGCATTTT
TRBJ1-2 | TRBD1 | NA | TRBV5-1 | CASSSTGTGALGYTF | TGCGCCAGCAGCTCAACCGGGACAGGGGCCTTAGGCTACACCTTC
TRBJ1-2 | NA | NA | TRBV6-6 | CASSYVNTGRSGYTF | TGTGCCAGCAGTTACGTTAATACAGGGAGGAGCGGCTACACCTTC
TRBJ2-7 | NA | NA | TRBV9 | CASSPSGEGWEQYF | TGTGCCAGCAGCCCCTCGGGAGAGGGGTGGGAGCAGTACTTC
TRBJ2-1 | NA | few | TRBV11-3 | CASSLAGPSSYNEQFF | TGTGCCAGCAGCTTAGCGGGTCCTAGCTCCTACAATGAGCAGTTCTTC
TRBJ2-2 | NA | NA | TRBV6-1 | CASSSSPRSTGELFF | TGTGCCAGTTCCTCGAGCCCGAGAAGTACCGGGGAGCTGTTTTTT
TRBJ1-4 | TRBD1 | NA | TRBV29-1 | CSARGTNEKLFF | TGCAGCGCCAGGGGGACTAATGAAAAACTGTTTTTT
TRBJ2-1 | NA | NA | TRBV28 | CATLQTDSYNEQFF | TGTGCCACCCTACAGACGGACTCCTACAATGAGCAGTTCTTC
TRBJ2-7 | TRBD1 | few | TRBV30 | CAWTPRQGAFDEQYF | TGTGCCTGGACCCCCCGGCAGGGGGCTTTCGACGAGCAGTACTTC
TRBJ1-4 | NA | NA | TRBV11-2 | CASSPDGLAEKLFF | TGTGCCAGCAGCCCTGACGGGCTAGCTGAAAAACTGTTTTTT
TRBJ2-7 | TRBD2 | NA | TRBV5-1 | CASSPLAGALYEQYF | TGCGCCAGCAGCCCTCTAGCGGGAGCACTCTACGAGCAGTACTTC